The clone carrying this T cell receptor beta chain was recorded many times. Its specificity is not known. This sample stems from a study of identical twins. Template switching added a universal primer site; cDNA carried unique molecular identifiers. TCRdb fed the 5' RACE reads into MiXCR, producing one record per CDR3 protein. The data contain approximately 220,000 distinct CDR3 sequences, 6% to 9% of them singletons. Trimming pared 1 base from V and 2 bases from J, leaving 17 bases between. CDR3 size: 17 residues. CDR1 and CDR2 (germline): LGHNA, YNFKEQ. Whole-study results and caveats: Compared with unrelated sharing, twin-shared out-of-frame alpha sequences had more low-probability sequences.

The same data also contributed to another study, on yellow fever vaccine responses in identical twins. From that second work: As reported, the vaccine T cell response of twins seemed partly convergent and partly personalized.

The source material was memory (CD45RO+) T cells sorted from blood. The V call is TRBV4-2, the J call TRBJ2-5; tentative D call: TRBD2 (7 bases). The origin of this receptor is a woman younger than 35 in good health. The DNA for the CDR3 is TGTGCCAGCAGCCAAGTGGACAGCGGGACTTCTCAAGAGACCCAGTACTTC. Residues: CASSQVDSGTSQETQYF.